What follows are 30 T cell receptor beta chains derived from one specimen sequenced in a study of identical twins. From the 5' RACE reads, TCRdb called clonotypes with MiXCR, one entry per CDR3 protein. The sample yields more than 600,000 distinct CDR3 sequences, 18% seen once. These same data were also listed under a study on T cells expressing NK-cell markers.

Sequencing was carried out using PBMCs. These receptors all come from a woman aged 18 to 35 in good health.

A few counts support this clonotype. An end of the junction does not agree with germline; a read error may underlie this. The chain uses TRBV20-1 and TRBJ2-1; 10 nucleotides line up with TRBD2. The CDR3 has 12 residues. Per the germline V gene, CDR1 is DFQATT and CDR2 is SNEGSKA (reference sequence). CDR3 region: CSAKSSSGGVLF. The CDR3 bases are TGCAGTGCTAAGAGTTCGAGCGGGGGGGTCCTCTTC.

The CDR3 loop is CSARDGGHTEAFF. CDR3 bases: TGCAGTGCTAGAGACGGGGGGCACACTGAAGCTTTCTTT. The genes are TRBV20-1 and TRBJ1-1; D perhaps matches TRBD1 (6 bases). Germline V gives CDR1 DFQATT, CDR2 SNEGSKA (reference sequence). The CDR3 runs to 13 residues. Between the trimmed V and J ends, which lost 0 bases and 3 bases, there was a span of 8 bases.

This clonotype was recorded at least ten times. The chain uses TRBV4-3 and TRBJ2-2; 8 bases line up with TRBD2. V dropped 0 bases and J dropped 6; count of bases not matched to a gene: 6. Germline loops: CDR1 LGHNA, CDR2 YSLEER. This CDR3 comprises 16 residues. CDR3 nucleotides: TGCGCCAGCAGCCAAGATCCGGGAGGGGGTGCCGGGGAGCTGTTTTTT. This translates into CASSQDPGGGAGELFF.

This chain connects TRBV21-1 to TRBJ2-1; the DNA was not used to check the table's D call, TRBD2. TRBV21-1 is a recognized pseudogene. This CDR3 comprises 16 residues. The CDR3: CASSRGLRSSYNEQFF. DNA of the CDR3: TGTGCCAGCAGCAGGGGCCTCAGGAGCTCCTACAATGAGCAGTTCTTC.

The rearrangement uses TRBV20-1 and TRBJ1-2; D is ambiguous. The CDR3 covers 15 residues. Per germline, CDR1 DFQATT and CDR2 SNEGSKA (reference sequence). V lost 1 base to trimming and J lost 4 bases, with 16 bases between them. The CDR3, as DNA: TGCAGTGCTAGAGTGTCCGGATATGGTGGCTATGGCTACACCTTC. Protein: CSARVSGYGGYGYTF.

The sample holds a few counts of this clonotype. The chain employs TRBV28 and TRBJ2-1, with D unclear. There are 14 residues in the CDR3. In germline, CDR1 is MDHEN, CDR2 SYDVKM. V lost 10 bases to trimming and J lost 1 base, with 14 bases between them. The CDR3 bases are TGTGCCACCTCCCCCTACGCTTCCTACAATGAGCAGTTCTTC. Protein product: CATSPYASYNEQFF. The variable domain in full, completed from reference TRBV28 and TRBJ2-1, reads DVKVTQSSRYLVKRTGEKVFLECVQDMDHENMFWYRQDPGLGLRLIYFSYDVKMKEKGDIPEGYSVSREKKERFSLILESASTNQTSMYLCATSPYASYNEQFFGPGTRLTVL.

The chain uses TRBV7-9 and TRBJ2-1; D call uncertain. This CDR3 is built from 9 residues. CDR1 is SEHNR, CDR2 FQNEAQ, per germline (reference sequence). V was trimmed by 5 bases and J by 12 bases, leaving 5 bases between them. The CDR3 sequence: CASSAVQFF. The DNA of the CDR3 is TGTGCCAGCAGCGCCGTGCAGTTCTTC.

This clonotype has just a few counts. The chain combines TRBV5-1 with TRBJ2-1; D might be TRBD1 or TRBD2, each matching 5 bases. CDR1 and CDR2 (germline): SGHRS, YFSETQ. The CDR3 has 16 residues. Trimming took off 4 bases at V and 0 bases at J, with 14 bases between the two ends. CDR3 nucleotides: TGCGCCAGCAGCACCACCGGGACCAGCTCCTACAATGAGCAGTTCTTC. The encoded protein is CASSTTGTSSYNEQFF.

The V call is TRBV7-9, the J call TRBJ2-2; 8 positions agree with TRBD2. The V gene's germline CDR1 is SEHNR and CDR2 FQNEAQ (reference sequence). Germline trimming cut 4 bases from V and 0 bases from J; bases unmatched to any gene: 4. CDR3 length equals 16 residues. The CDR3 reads CASSSLAGPNTGELFF. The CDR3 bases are TGTGCCAGCAGCTCCCTAGCGGGCCCGAACACCGGGGAGCTGTTTTTT.

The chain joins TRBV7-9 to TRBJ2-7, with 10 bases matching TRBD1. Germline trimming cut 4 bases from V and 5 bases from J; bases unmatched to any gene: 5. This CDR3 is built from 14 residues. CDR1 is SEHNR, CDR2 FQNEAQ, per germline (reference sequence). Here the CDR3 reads CASSSDRGDHEQYF. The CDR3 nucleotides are TGTGCCAGCAGCTCGGACAGGGGGGACCACGAGCAGTACTTC.

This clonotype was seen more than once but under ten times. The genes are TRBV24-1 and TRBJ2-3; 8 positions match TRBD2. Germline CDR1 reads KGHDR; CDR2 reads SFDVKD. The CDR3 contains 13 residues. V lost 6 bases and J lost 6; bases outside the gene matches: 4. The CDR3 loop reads CATSRTSLDTQYF. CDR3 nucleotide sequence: TGTGCCACCAGTCGGACTAGCCTGGATACGCAGTATTTT.

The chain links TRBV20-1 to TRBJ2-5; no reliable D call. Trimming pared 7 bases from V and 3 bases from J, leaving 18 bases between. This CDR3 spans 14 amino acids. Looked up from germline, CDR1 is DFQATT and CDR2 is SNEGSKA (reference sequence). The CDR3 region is CSVAMGTIEETQYF. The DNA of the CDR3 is TGCAGTGTCGCAATGGGAACAATCGAAGAGACCCAGTACTTC.

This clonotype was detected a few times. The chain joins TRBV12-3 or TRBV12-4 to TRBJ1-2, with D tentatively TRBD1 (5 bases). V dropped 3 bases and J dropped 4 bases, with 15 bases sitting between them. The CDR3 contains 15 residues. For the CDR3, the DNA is TGTGCCAGCAGTTTTAGAGGGAGAGACAGCTATGGCTACACCTTC. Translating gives CASSFRGRDSYGYTF.

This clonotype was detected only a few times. CDR3 nucleotides: TGTGCCATCAGTGAGTCCGGCGGAGGCGCTGAAGCTTTCTTT. This translates into CAISESGGGAEAFF. J is TRBJ1-1 and V is TRBV10-3; unclear D gene. The CDR3 has 14 residues. Germline V CDR1 and CDR2: ENHRY, SYGVKD. Trimming removed 0 bases from V and 6 bases from J, with 11 bases in between.

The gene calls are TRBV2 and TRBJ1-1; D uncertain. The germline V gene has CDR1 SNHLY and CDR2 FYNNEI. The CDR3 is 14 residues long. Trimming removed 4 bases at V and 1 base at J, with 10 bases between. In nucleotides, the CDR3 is TGTGCCAGCAGTGGTCAGACGGGGAACACTGAAGCTTTCTTT. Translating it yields CASSGQTGNTEAFF.

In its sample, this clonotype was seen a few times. The CDR3 coding sequence is TGCAGTGCTAGAGTCCCGGGTGGGAATCAGCCCCAGCATTTT. Amino acids: CSARVPGGNQPQHF. The chain carries TRBV20-1 and TRBJ1-5; D is undetermined. This CDR3 has 14 amino acids. V was trimmed by 1 base and J by 4 bases, leaving 11 bases between them. Per the germline V gene, CDR1 is DFQATT and CDR2 is SNEGSKA (reference sequence).

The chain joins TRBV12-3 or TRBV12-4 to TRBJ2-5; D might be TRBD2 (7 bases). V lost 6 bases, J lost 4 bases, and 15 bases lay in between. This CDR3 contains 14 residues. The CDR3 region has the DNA TGTGCCAGCAGGATACAAGGGGGGGGAGAGACCCAGTACTTC. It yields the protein CASRIQGGGETQYF.

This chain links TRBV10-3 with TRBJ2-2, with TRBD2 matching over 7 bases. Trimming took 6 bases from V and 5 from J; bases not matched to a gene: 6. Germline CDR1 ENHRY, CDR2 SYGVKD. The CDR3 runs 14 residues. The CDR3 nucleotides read TGTGCCATCAGGGGGACTACAGGTACCGGGGAGCTGTTTTTT. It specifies CAIRGTTGTGELFF.

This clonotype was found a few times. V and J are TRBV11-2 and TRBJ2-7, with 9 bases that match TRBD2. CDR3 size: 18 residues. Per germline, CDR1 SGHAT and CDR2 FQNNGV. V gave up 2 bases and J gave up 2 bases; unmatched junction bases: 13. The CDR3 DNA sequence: TGTGCCAGCAGCTTACAATTATCGGCTAGCGGGACACCCTACGAGCAGTACTTC. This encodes CASSLQLSASGTPYEQYF. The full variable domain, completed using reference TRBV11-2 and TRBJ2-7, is EAGVAQSPRYKIIEKRQSVAFWCNPISGHATLYWYQQILGQGPKLLIQFQNNGVVDDSQLPKDRFSAERLKGVDSTLKIQPAKLEDSAVYLCASSLQLSASGTPYEQYFGPGTRLTVT.

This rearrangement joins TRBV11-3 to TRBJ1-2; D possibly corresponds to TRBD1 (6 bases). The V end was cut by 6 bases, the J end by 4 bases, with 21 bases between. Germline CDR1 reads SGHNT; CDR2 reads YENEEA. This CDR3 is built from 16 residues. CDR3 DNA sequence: TGTGCCAGCAGTAACCGCAGGACAGCAAGTCTCTATGGCTACACCTTC. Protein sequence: CASSNRRTASLYGYTF.

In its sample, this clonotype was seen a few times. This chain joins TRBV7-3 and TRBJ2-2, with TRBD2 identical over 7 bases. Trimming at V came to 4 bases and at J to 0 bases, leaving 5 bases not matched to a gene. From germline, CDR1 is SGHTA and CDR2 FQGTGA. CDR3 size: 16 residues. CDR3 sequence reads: CASSWGGGTNTGELFF. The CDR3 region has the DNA TGTGCCAGCAGCTGGGGCGGGGGTACGAACACCGGGGAGCTGTTTTTT. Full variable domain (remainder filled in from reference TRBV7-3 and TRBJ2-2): GAGVSQTPSNKVTEKGKYVELRCDPISGHTALYWYRQSLGQGPEFLIYFQGTGAADDSGLPNDRFFAVRPEGSVSTLKIQRTERGDSAVYLCASSWGGGTNTGELFFGEGSRLTVL.

The CDR3 DNA is TGTGCCAGCAGGACGGGAGATGACTACACCTTC. As protein: CASRTGDDYTF. V and J are TRBV6-5 and TRBJ1-2, with D hard to call. The V end was cut by 6 bases, the J end by 10 bases, with 12 bases between. The CDR3 length is 11 residues. Germline V gene sequence: CDR1 MNHEY, CDR2 SVGAGI.

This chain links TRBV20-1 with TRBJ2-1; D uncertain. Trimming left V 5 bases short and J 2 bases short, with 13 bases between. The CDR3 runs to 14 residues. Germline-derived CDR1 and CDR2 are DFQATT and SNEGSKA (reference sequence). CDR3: CSALVRYAYNEQFF. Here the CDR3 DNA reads TGCAGTGCTTTGGTGCGGTACGCCTACAATGAGCAGTTCTTC.

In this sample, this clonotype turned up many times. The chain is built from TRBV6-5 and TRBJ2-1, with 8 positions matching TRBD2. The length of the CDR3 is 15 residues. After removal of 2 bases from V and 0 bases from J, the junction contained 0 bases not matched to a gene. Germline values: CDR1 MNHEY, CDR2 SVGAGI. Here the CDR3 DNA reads TGTGCCAGCAGTTACGGGACTAGCTCCTACAATGAGCAGTTCTTC. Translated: CASSYGTSSYNEQFF.

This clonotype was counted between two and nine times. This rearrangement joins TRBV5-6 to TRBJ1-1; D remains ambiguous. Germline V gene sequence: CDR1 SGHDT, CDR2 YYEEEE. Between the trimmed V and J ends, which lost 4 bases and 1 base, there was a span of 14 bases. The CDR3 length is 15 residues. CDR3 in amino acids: CASSPSRTSNTEAFF. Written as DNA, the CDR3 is TGTGCCAGCAGCCCGTCTAGGACGTCGAACACTGAAGCTTTCTTT. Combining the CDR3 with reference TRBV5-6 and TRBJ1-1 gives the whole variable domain DAGVTQSPTHLIKTRGQQVTLRCSPKSGHDTVSWYQQALGQGPQFIFQYYEEEERQRGNFPDRFSGHQFPNYSSELNVNALLLGDSALYLCASSPSRTSNTEAFFGQGTRLTVV.

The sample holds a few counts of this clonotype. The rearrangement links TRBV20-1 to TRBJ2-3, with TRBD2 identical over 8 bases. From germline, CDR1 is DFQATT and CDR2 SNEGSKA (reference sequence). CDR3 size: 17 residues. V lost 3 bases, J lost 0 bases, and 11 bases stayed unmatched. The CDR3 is CSASSFGGGLSTDTQYF. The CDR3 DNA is TGCAGTGCTAGTTCGTTTGGCGGGGGGTTAAGCACAGATACGCAGTATTTT.

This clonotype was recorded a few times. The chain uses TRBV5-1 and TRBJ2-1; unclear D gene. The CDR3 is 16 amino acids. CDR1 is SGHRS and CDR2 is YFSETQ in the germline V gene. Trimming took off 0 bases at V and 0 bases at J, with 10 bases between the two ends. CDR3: CASSLDGYLSYNEQFF. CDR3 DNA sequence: TGCGCCAGCAGCTTGGATGGCTACCTCTCCTACAATGAGCAGTTCTTC.

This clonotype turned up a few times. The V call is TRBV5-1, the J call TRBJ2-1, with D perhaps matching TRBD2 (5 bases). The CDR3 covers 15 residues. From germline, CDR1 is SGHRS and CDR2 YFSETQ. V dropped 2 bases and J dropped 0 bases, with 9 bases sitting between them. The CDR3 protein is CASSFSGTSYNEQFF. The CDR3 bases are TGCGCCAGCAGCTTCAGCGGAACCTCCTACAATGAGCAGTTCTTC. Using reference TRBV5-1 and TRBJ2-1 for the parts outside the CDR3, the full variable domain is KAGVTQTPRYLIKTRGQQVTLSCSPISGHRSVSWYQQTPGQGLQFLFEYFSETQRNKGNFPGRFSGRQFSNSRSEMNVSTLELGDSALYLCASSFSGTSYNEQFFGPGTRLTVL.

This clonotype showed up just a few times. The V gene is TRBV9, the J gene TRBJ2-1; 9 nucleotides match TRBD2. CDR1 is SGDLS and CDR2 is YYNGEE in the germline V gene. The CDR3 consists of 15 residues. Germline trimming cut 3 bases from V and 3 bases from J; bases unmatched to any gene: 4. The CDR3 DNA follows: TGTGCCAGCAGCGAGACTAGCGGTGTCTACAATGAGCAGTTCTTC. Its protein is CASSETSGVYNEQFF.

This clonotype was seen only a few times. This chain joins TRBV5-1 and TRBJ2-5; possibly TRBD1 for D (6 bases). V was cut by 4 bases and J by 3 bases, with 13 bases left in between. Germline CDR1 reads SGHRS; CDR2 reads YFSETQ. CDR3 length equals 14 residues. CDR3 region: CASSPSDRKETQYF. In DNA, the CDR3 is TGCGCCAGCAGCCCGTCCGACAGGAAAGAGACCCAGTACTTC.